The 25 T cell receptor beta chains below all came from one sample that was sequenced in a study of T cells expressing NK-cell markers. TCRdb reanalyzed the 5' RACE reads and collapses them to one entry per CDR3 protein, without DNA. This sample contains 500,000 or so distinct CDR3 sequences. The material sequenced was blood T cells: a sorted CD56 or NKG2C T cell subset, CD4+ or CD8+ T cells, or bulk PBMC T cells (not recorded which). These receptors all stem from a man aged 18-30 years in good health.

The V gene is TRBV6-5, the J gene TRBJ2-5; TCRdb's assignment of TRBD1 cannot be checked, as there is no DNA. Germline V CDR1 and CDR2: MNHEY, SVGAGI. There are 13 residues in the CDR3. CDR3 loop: CASSYSVQGEEDF.

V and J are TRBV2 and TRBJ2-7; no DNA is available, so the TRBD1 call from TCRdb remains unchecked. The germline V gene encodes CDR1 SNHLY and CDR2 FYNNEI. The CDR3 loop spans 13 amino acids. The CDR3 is CASKAPSSYEQYF.

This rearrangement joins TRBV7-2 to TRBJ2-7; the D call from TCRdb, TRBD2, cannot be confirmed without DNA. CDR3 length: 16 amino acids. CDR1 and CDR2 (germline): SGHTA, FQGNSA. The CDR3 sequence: CASSLESGLSSYEQYF.

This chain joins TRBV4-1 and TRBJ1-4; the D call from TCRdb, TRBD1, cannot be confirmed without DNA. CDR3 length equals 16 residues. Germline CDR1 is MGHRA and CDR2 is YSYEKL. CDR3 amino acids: CASSQQSQGVGEKLFF.

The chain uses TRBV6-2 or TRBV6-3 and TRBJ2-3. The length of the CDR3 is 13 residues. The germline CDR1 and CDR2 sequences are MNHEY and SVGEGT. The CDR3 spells CASSYGLRDTQYF.

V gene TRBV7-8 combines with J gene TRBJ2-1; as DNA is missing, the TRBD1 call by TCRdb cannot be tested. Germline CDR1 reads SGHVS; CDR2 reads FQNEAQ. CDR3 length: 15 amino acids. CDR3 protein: CASSEQGPLYNEQFF.

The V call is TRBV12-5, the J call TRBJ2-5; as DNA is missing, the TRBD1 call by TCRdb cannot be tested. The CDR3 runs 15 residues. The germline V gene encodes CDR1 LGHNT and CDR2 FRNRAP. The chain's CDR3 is CASASTGLYQETQYF.

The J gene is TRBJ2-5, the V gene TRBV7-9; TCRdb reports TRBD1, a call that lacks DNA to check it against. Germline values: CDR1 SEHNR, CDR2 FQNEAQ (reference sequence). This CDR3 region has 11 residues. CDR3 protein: CAGGQRETQYF. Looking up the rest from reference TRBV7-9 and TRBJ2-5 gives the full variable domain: DTGVSQNPRHKITKRGQNVTFRCDPISEHNRLYWYRQTLGQGPEFLTYFQNEAQLEKSRLLSDRFSAERPKGSFSTLEIQRTEQGDSAMYLCAGGQRETQYFGPGTRLLVL.

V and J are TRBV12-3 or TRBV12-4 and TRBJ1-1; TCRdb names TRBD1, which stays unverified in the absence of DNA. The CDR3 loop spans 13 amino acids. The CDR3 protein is CASSLGTGGRAFF.

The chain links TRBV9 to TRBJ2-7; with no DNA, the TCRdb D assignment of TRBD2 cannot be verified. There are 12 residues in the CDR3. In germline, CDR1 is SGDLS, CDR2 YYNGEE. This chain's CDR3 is CASSGRTREQYF.

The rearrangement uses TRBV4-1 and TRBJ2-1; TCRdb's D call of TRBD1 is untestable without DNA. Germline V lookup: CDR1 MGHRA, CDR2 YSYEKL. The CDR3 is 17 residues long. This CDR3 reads CASSQVVGAGGYNEQFF.

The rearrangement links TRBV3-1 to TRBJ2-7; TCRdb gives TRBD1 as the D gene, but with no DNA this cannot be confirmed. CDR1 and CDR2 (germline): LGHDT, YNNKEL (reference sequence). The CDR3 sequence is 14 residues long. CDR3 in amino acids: CASSQVQTGQEQYF.

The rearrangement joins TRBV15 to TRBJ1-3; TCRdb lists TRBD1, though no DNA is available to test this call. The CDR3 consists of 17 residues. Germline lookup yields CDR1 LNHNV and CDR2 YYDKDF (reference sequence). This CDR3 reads CATSRDFSGQKRNTIYF.

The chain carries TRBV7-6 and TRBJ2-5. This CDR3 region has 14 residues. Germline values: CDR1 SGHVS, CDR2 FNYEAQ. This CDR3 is CASTIGRMGETQYF. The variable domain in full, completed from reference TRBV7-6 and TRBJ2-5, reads GAGVSQSPRYKVTKRGQDVALRCDPISGHVSLYWYRQALGQGPEFLTYFNYEAQQDKSGLPNDRFSAERPEGSISTLTIQRTEQRDSAMYRCASTIGRMGETQYFGPGTRLLVL.

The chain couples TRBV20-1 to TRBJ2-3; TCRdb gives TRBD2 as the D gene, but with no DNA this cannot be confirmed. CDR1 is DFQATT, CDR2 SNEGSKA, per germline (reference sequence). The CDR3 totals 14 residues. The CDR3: CSAPLAGWADTQYF.

CDR3 residues: CASSFGRPTYEQYF. The V gene is TRBV5-6, the J gene TRBJ2-7. CDR3 length: 14 amino acids. CDR1 is SGHDT and CDR2 is YYEEEE in the germline V gene.

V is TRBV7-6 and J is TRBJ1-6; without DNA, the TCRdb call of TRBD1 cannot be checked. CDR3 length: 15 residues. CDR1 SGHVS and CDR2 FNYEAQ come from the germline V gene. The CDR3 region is CASSSGTGVGSPLHF.

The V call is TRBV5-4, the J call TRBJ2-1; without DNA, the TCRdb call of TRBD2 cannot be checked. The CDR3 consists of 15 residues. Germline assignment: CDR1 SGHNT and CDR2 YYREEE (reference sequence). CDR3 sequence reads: CASSRRTSVDNEQFF.

This CDR3 is CASSPSLAGYTDTQYF. The chain is built from TRBV5-1 and TRBJ2-3; there is no DNA to check the TCRdb D call of TRBD2. Germline CDR1 is SGHRS and CDR2 is YFSETQ. The CDR3 length is 16 residues.

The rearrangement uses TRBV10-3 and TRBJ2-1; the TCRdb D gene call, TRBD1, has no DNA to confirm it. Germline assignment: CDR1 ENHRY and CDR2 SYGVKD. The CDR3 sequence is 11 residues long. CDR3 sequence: CSSRDALLEFF.

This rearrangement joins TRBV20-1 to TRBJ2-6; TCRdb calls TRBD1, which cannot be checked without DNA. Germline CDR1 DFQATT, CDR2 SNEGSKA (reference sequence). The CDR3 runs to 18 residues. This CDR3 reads CSARDKGPTGTGANVLTF.

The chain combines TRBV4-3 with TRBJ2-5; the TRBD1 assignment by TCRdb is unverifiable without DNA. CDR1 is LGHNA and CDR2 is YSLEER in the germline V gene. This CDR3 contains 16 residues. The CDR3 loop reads CASSQDSGVGQETQYF.

The CDR3: CASSPSGRAFSSYNEQFF. The chain carries TRBV12-3 or TRBV12-4 and TRBJ2-1; there is no DNA to check the TCRdb D call of TRBD2. The CDR3 has 18 amino acids.

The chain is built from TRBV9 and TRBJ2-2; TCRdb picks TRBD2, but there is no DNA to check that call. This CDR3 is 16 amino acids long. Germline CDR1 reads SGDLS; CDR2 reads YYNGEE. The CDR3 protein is CASDNYPAGVTGELFF.

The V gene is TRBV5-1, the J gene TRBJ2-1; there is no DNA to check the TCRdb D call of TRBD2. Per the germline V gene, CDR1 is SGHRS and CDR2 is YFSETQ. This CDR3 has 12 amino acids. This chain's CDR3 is CASSRREGGQFF.